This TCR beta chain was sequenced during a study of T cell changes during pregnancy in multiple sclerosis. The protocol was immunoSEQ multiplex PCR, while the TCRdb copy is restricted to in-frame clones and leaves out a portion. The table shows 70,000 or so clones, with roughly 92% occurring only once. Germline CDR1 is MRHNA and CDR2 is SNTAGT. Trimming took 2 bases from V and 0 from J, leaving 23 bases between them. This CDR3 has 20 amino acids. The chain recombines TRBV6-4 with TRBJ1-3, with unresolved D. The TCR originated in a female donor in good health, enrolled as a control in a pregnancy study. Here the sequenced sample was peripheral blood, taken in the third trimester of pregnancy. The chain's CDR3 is CASSDPTVEGTTISGNTIYF. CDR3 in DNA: TGTGCCAGCAGTGACCCTACGGTGGAGGGCACCACGATCTCTGGAAACACCATATATTTT.